The 12 T cell receptor beta chains given below trace back to one sample, sequenced in a study of CD8 T cells in Susac syndrome. cDNA came from about 0.5 to 1 ug RNA primed by random hexamers. TCRdb reanalysed the immunoSEQ multiplex PCR reads using MiXCR and keeps one entry per CDR3 protein. The top ten hold approximately 0.16% of the sample, which has some 200,000 distinct CDR3 sequences, approximately 95% seen once. Sequencing used CD8+ T cells from PBMCs. These receptors were obtained from a human donor with Susac syndrome.

The rearrangement uses TRBV20-1 and TRBJ2-1; TRBD2 might be the D (6 bases). CDR1 and CDR2 from the germline V gene are DFQATT and SNEGSKA (reference sequence). The CDR3 length is 17 residues. Deletions cut 1 base from V and 8 bases from J, with 24 bases between. The CDR3 is CSARVFPRESRYDEQFF. CDR3 coding DNA: TGCAGTGCTAGAGTATTTCCACGGGAGTCGCGGTACGATGAGCAGTTCTTC.

V and J are TRBV6-1 and TRBJ2-7; either TRBD1 or TRBD2 may fit D (5 bases each). CDR1 is MNHNS, CDR2 SASEGT, per germline. V was clipped by 3 bases and J by 4 bases, with 13 bases between them. CDR3 length: 14 residues. This CDR3 is CASSEKPGGYEQYF. In DNA form, the CDR3 reads TGTGCCAGCAGTGAGAAGCCTGGGGGATACGAGCAGTACTTC.

V usage is TRBV9 and J usage is TRBJ2-3; 11 nucleotides match TRBD2. Germline assignment: CDR1 SGDLS and CDR2 YYNGEE. V dropped 2 bases and J dropped 5; count of bases not matched to a gene: 7. The CDR3 is 16 residues long. The CDR3 region has the DNA TGTGCCAGCAGCGTCCAACTAGCGGGAGCGGTAGATACGCAGTATTTT. Translated: CASSVQLAGAVDTQYF.

Notes on this clonotype: Compared with germline, one end of the junction differs, possibly owing to a read error. This chain links TRBV4-1 with TRBJ2-5; a possible D gene is TRBD2 (6 bases). The CDR3 contains 13 residues. Germline V gene lookup returns CDR1 MGHRA and CDR2 YSYEKL. CDR3: CVSSQVGGETQYF. DNA for the CDR3: TGCGTCAGCAGCCAAGTGGGGGGAGAGACCCAGTACTTC.

V usage is TRBV30 and J usage is TRBJ1-2; D not certain. The CDR3 is 18 residues long. V dropped 3 bases and J dropped 0 bases, with 23 bases sitting between them. Germline loops: CDR1 GTSNPN, CDR2 SVGIG (reference sequence). The CDR3 bases are TGTGCCTGGAGCAACCACCTACTGATATCGGTTCCTAACTATGGCTACACCTTC. This encodes CAWSNHLLISVPNYGYTF.

The count of this clonotype is one. The V call is TRBV4-1, the J call TRBJ1-5; D is perhaps TRBD1 (6 bases). CDR3 length: 18 amino acids. The V gene lost 0 bases and the J gene lost 3 bases, with 18 bases spanning the gap. Germline V gene data show CDR1 as MGHRA and CDR2 as YSYEKL. This CDR3 reads CASSQEIAQGWDNQPQHF. The CDR3 DNA reads TGCGCCAGCAGCCAAGAAATTGCACAGGGTTGGGACAATCAGCCCCAGCATTTT.

V is TRBV4-1 and J is TRBJ2-3; D remains ambiguous. The CDR3 spans 15 residues. Germline V gene sequence: CDR1 MGHRA, CDR2 YSYEKL. The V end was cut by 4 bases, the J end by 2 bases, with 13 bases between. The CDR3 DNA is TGCGCCAGCAGCCCTGGTCAGCCCCTCACAGATACGCAGTATTTT. Translated: CASSPGQPLTDTQYF.

This clonotype was seen just once. The rearrangement links TRBV20-1 to TRBJ2-5, with 10 bases fitting TRBD2. Germline V gene sequence: CDR1 DFQATT, CDR2 SNEGSKA (reference sequence). This CDR3 contains 15 residues. Trimming cost V 6 bases and J 2 bases; bases outside gene matches: 9. The CDR3 reads CSANDWTSGQETQYF. The CDR3 region has the DNA TGCAGTGCAAACGACTGGACTAGCGGACAAGAGACCCAGTACTTC.

The chain is built from TRBV7-2 and TRBJ1-5; no firm D call. The CDR3 spans 15 residues. Trimming left V 2 bases short and J 3 bases short, with 11 bases between. Germline lookup yields CDR1 SGHTA and CDR2 FQGNSA. CDR3 sequence (DNA): TGTGCCAGCAGCTTAACCACAGCCTCCAATCAGCCCCAGCATTTT. Protein product: CASSLTTASNQPQHF.

A few counts support this clonotype. J is TRBJ2-1 and V is TRBV11-1, with 11 bases identical to TRBD2. V lost 1 base to trimming and J lost 4 bases; unmatched junction nucleotides: 3. The CDR3 loop spans 16 amino acids. Germline V gene lookup returns CDR1 SGHAT and CDR2 FQDESV (reference sequence). The CDR3 DNA follows: TGTGCCAGCAGCTTAGAGGGACTAGCGGCGTACAATGAGCAGTTCTTC. This codes for CASSLEGLAAYNEQFF.

J is TRBJ2-7 and V is TRBV7-9; TRBD2 might be the D (5 bases). The CDR3 totals 13 residues. Germline loops: CDR1 SEHNR, CDR2 FQNEAQ (reference sequence). V was pared by 1 base and J by 6 bases, with 10 bases between. Written as DNA, the CDR3 is TGTGCCAGCAGCTTAGGTGCGGGTCGCGAGCAGTACTTC. Protein product: CASSLGAGREQYF.

The chain employs TRBV15 and TRBJ2-1; D is possibly TRBD2 (6 bases). The germline V gene encodes CDR1 LNHNV and CDR2 YYDKDF (reference sequence). This CDR3 is built from 14 residues. V was shortened by 0 bases and J by 8 bases, with 11 bases between the two germline ends. The CDR3, as DNA: TGTGCCACCAGCAGAGAGGTTAGCGGCGATGAGCAGTTCTTC. This translates into CATSREVSGDEQFF.